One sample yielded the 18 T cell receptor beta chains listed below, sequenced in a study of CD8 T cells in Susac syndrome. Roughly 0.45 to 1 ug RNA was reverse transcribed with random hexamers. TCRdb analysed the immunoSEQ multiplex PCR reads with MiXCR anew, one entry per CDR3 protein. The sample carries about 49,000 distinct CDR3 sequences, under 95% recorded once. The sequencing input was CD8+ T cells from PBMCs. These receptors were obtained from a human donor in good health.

The CDR3 loop is CSAWDEGYEQYF. CDR3 coding DNA: TGCAGTGCTTGGGACGAAGGGTACGAGCAGTACTTC. The rearrangement uses TRBV20-1 and TRBJ2-7, with D perhaps being TRBD1 or TRBD2 (5 bases each). CDR3 length: 12 amino acids. The ends were cut back, 5 bases at V and 4 bases at J, with 12 bases in the middle. Germline assignment: CDR1 DFQATT and CDR2 SNEGSKA (reference sequence).

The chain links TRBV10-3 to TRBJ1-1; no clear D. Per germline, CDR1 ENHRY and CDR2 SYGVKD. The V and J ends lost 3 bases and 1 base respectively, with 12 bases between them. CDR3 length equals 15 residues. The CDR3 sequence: CAISDLIGSNTEAFF. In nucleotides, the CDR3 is TGTGCCATCAGTGACCTGATTGGTTCGAACACTGAAGCTTTCTTT.

The CDR3: CATSRTGGEKLFF. The CDR3 DNA is TGTGCCACCAGCAGGACAGGGGGCGAAAAACTGTTTTTT. The rearrangement joins TRBV15 to TRBJ1-4, with 10 bases identical to TRBD1. The CDR3 sequence is 13 residues long. The V gene end was trimmed by 3 bases and the J gene end by 8 bases; junction bases not matched to a gene: 0. Germline V gene sequence: CDR1 LNHNV, CDR2 YYDKDF (reference sequence).

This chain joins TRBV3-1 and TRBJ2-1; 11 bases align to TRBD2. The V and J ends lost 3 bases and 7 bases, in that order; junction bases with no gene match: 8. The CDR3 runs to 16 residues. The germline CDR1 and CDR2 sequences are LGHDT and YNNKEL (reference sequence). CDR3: CASSQLTSGTENEQFF. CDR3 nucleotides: TGTGCCAGCAGCCAGCTGACTAGCGGGACTGAAAATGAGCAGTTCTTC.

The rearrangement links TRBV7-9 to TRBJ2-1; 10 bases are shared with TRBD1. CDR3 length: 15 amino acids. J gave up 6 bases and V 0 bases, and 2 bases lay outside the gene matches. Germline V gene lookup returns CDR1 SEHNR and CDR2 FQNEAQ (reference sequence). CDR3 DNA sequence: TGTGCCAGCAGCTTAGCCGGGACAGGGGTCAATGAGCAGTTCTTC. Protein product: CASSLAGTGVNEQFF.

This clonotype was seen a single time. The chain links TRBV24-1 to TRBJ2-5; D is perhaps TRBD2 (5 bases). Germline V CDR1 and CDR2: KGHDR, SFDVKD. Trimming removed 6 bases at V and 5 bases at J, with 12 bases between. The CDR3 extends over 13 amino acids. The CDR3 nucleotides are TGTGCCACCAGTATCGGGTCGGGGGAGACCCAGTACTTC. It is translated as CATSIGSGETQYF.

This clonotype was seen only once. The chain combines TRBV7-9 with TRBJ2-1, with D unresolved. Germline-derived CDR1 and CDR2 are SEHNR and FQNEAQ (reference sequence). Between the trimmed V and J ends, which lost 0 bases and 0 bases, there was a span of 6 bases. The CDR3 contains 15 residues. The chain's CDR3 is CASSLAVSSYNEQFF. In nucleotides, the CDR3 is TGTGCCAGCAGCTTAGCGGTAAGCTCCTACAATGAGCAGTTCTTC.

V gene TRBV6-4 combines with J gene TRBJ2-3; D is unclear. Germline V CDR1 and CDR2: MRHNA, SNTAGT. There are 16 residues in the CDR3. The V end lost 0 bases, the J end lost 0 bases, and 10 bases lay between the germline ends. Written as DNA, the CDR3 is TGTGCCAGCAGTGACTCGACATCCCCTAGCACAGATACGCAGTATTTT. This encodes CASSDSTSPSTDTQYF.

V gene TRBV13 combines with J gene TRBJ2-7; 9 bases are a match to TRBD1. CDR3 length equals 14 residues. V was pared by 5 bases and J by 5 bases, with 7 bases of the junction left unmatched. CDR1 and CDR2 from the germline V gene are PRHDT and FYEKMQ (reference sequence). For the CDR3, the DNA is TGTGCCAGCAGCCCGGGACAGGGTTTTAACGAGCAGTACTTC. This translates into CASSPGQGFNEQYF.

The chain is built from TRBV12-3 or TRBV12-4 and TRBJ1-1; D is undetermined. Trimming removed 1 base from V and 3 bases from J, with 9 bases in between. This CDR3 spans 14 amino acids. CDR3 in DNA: TGTGCCAGCAGTTTAGACGGGCGGCACACTGAAGCTTTCTTT. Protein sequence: CASSLDGRHTEAFF.

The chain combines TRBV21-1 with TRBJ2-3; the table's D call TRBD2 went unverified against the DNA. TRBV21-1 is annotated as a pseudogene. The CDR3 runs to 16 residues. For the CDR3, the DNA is TGTGCCAGCAGCAACTCAGGCGGGAGGGGCACAGATACGCAGTATTTT. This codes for CASSNSGGRGTDTQYF.

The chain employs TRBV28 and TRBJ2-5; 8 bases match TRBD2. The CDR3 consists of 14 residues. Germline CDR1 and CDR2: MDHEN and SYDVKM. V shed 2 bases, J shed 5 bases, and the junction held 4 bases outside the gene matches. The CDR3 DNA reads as TGTGCCAGCAGTTTAAGGGGCGGGAGGGAGACCCAGTACTTC. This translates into CASSLRGGRETQYF. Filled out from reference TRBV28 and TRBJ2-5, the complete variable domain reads DVKVTQSSRYLVKRTGEKVFLECVQDMDHENMFWYRQDPGLGLRLIYFSYDVKMKEKGDIPEGYSVSREKKERFSLILESASTNQTSMYLCASSLRGGRETQYFGPGTRLLVL.

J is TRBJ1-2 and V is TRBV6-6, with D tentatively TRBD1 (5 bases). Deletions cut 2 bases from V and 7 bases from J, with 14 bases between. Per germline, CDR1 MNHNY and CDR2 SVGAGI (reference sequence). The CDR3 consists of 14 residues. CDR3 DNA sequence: TGTGCCAGCAGTTACGAGGCAGGGCTAGGTGGCTACACCTTC. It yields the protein CASSYEAGLGGYTF.

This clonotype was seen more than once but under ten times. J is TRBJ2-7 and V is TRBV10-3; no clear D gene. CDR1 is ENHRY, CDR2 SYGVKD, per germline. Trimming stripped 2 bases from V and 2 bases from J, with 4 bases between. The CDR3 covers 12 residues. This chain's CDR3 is CAISEPPYEQYF. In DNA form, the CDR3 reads TGTGCCATCAGTGAGCCCCCCTACGAGCAGTACTTC.

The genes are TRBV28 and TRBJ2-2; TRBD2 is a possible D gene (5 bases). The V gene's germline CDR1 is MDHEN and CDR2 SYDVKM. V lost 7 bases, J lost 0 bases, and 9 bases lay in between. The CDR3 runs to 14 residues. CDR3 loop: CASKGLTNTGELFF. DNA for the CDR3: TGTGCCAGCAAAGGACTGACGAACACCGGGGAGCTGTTTTTT.

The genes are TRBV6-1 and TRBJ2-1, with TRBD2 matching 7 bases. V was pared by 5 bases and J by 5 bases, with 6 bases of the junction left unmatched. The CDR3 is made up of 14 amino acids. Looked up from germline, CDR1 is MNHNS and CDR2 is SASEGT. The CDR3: CASSWGGADNEQFF. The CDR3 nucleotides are TGTGCCAGCAGTTGGGGGGGAGCGGACAATGAGCAGTTCTTC.

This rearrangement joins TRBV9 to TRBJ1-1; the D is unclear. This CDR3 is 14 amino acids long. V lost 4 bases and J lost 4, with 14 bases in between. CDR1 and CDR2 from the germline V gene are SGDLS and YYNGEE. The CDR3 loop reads CASSPTRRRTEAFF. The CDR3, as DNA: TGTGCCAGCAGCCCCACCCGGCGGCGCACTGAAGCTTTCTTT.

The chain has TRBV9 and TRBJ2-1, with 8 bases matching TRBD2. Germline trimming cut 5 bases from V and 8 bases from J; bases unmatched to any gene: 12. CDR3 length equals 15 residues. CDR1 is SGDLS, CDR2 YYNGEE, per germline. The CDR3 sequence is CASRKAGAATDEQFF. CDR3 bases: TGTGCCAGCAGGAAAGCGGGAGCGGCGACGGATGAGCAGTTCTTC.